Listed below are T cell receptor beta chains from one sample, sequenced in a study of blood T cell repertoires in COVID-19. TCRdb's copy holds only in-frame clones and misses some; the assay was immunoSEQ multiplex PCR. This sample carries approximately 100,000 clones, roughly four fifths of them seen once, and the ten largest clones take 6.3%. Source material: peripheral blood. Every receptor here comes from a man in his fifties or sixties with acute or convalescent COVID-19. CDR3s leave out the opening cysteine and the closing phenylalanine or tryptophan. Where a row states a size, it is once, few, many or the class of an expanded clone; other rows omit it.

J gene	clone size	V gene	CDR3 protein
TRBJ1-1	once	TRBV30	AWSVDSKNTEAF
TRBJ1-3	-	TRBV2	ASSFQGAGSGNTIY
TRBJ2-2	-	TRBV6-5	ASSRGLAYGELF
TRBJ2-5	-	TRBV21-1	ASSSSGGRETQY
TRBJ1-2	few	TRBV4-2	ASSQTTANYGYT
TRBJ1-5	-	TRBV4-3	ASSPEAYNQPQH
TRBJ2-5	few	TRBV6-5	ASSYSLATHQETQY
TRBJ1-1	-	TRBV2	ASSVTGLEAF
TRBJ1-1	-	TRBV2	ASSEGLTGGTEAF
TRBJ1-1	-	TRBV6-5	ASTFTSTGQTEAF
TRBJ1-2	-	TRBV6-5	ASSPRGMGYGYT
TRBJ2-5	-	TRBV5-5	ASSFSGGANRETQY
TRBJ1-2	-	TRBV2	ASSLKQENGYT
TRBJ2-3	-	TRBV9	ASSAGGFTDTQY
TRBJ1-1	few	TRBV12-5	ASGLPSRGMNTEAF
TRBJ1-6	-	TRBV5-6	ASSLNRPWDSPLH
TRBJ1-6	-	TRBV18	ASSVQGADNSPLH
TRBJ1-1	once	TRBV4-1	ASSQDDSLNTEAF
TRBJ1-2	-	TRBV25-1	ASSLTGSADGYT
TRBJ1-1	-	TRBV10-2	ASSEDIRNTEAF
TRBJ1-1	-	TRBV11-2	ASSLWVGVRNMNTEAF
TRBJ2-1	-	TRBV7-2	ASSLTSGTTYNEQF